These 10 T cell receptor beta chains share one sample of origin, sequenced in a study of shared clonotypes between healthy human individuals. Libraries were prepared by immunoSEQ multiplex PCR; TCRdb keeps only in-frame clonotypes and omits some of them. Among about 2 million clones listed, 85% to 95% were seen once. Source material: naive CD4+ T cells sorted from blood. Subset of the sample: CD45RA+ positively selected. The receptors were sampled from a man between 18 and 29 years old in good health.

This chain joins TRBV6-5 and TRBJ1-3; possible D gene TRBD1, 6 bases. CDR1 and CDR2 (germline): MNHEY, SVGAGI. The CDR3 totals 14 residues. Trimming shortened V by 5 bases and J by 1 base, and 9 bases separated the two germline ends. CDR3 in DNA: TGTGCCAGCAGTACTGGACAGTCTGGAAACACCATATATTTT. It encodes CASSTGQSGNTIYF.

The CDR3 sequence is CASSHRAGNLYEQYF. The CDR3 DNA follows: TGCGCCAGCAGCCACCGAGCGGGAAACCTCTACGAGCAGTACTTC. The chain uses TRBV4-1 and TRBJ2-7; TRBD2 agrees at 7 bases. From germline, CDR1 is MGHRA and CDR2 YSYEKL. J was trimmed by 3 bases and V by 3 bases; bases with no gene match: 8. The CDR3 contains 15 residues.

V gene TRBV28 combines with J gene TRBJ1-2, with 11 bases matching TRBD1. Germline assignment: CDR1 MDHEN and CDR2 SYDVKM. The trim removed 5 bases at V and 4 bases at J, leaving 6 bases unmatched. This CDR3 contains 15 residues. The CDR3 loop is CASSLPGTGGYGYTF. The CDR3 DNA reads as TGTGCCAGCAGTCTCCCCGGGACAGGGGGCTATGGCTACACCTTC.

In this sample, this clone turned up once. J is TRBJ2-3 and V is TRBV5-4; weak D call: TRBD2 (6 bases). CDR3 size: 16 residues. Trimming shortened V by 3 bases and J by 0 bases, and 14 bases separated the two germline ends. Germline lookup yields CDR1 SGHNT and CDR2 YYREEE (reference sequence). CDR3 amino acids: CASSSPGLTSTDTQYF. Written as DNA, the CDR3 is TGTGCCAGCAGCTCGCCGGGACTGACTAGCACAGATACGCAGTATTTT.

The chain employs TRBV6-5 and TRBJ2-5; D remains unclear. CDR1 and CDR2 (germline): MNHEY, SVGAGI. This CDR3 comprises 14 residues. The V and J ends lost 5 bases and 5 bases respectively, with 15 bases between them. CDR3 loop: CASSPNGVVETQYF. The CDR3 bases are TGTGCCAGCAGTCCGAATGGGGTGGTGGAGACCCAGTACTTC.

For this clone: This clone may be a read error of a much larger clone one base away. This CDR3 reads CASSLQGDTEAFF. For the CDR3, the DNA is TGTGCCAGCAGCCTACAGGGGGACACTGAAGCTTTCTTT. This chain links TRBV5-6 with TRBJ1-1; 8 bases are a match to TRBD1. Looked up from germline, CDR1 is SGHDT and CDR2 is YYEEEE. The CDR3 runs 13 residues. Losses at the gene ends were 4 bases for V and 3 bases for J; bases not matched to a gene: 2.

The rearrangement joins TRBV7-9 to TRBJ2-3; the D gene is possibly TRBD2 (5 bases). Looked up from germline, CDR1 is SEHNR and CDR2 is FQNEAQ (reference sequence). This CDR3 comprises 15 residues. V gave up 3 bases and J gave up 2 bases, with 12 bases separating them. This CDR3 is CASSFKLGNTDTQYF. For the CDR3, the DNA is TGTGCCAGCAGCTTCAAACTAGGGAACACAGATACGCAGTATTTT.

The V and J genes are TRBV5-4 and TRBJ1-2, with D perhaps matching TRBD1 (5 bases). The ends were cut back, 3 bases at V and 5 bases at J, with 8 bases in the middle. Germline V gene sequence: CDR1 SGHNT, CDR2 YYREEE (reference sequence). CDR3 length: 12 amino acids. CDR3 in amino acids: CASSWDEYGYTF. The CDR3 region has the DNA TGTGCCAGCAGCTGGGACGAATATGGCTACACCTTC.

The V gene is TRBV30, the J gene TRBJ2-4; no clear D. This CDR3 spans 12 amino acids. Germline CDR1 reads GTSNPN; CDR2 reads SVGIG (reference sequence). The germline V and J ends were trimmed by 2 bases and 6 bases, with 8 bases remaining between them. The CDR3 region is CAWSTVINIQYF. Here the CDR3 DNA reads TGTGCCTGGAGTACAGTGATAAACATTCAGTACTTC. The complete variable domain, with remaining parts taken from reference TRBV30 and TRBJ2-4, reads SQTIHQWPATLVQPVGSPLSLECTVEGTSNPNLYWYRQAAGRGLQLLFYSVGIGQISSEVPQNLSASRPQDRQFILSSKKLLLSDSGFYLCAWSTVINIQYFGAGTRLSVL.

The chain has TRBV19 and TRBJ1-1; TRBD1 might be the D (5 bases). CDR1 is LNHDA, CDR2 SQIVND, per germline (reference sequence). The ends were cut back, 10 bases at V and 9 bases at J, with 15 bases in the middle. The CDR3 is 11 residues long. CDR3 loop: CATQTQGQAFF. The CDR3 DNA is TGTGCCACCCAGACCCAGGGCCAAGCTTTCTTT.